This T cell receptor (beta chain) was identified during a study of T cells in Graves' hyperthyroidism and ophthalmopathy. The study, taken as a whole, reports: Ophthalmopathy, which appeared later, was predicted by the model a median 6.5 months before onset.

Germline values: CDR1 SGDLS, CDR2 YYNGEE. CDR3 length: 14 residues. Trimming shortened V by 0 bases and J by 2 bases, and 8 bases separated the two germline ends. This clonotype was counted many times. Its antigen is still unknown. The source material, RNA transcripts, was used to amplify TCR beta CDR3 regions. RT-PCR in the first round (using the HTBI primer set) targeted the TCR CDR3. Using its own MiXCR run on the multiplex PCR reads, TCRdb lists one record per CDR3 protein. In the table there are fewer than 900,000 distinct CDR3 sequences, over 15% of which are singletons. Sequenced material: blood. The gene calls are TRBV9 and TRBJ2-5; D uncertain. The TCR was taken from a woman between 45 and 60 years old with Graves' hyperthyroidism that later progressed to Graves' ophthalmopathy. DNA of the CDR3: TGTGCCAGCAGCGTAGGAACAGCACAAGAGACCCAGTACTTC. Its protein product is CASSVGTAQETQYF.